The source of this TCR beta chain is a study of blood T cells in healthy people across ages. Combining a sample-barcoded 5' primer with a J-beta primer mix, a second PCR ran for roughly 7 to 11 cycles. MiXCR, applied by TCRdb to the 5' RACE reads, yields one record per CDR3 protein. Among 600,000 or so distinct CDR3 sequences listed, more than 45% were seen once. The CDR3 consists of 16 residues. With 4 bases clipped from V and 1 base from J, the junction kept 5 bases outside the gene matches. Germline values: CDR1 SGHTA, CDR2 FQGNSA. This chain uses TRBV7-2 with TRBJ2-3; TRBD2 aligns across 10 bases. This receptor was taken from an elderly man in good health. Sequencing input: blood. DNA of the CDR3: TGTGCCAGCAGCTCTCGACTAGCGGGCCGCACAGATACGCAGTATTTT. Its translation is CASSSRLAGRTDTQYF.